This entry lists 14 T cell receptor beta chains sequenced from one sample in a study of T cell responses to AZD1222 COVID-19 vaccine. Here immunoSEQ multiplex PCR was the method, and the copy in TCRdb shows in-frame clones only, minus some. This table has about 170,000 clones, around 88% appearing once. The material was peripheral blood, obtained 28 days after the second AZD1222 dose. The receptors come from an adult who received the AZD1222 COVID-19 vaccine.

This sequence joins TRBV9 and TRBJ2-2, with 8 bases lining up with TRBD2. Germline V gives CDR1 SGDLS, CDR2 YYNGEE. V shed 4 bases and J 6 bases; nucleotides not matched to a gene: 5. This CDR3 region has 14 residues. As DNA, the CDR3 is TGTGCCAGCAGCCTCACCGGGGGGGCCGGGGAGCTGTTTTTT. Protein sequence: CASSLTGGAGELFF.

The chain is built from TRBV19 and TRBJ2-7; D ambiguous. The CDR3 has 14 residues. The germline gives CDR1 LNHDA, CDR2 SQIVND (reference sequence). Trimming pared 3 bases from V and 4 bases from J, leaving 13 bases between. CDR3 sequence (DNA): TGTGCCAGTAGTATCTGGAACGGAAATTACGAGCAGTACTTC. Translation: CASSIWNGNYEQYF.

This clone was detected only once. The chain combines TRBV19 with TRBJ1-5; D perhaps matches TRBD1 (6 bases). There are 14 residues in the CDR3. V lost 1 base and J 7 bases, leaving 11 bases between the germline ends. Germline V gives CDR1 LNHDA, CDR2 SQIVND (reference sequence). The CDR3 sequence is CASSIVGAQQPQHF. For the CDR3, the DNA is TGTGCCAGTAGTATAGTGGGGGCTCAGCAGCCCCAGCATTTT.

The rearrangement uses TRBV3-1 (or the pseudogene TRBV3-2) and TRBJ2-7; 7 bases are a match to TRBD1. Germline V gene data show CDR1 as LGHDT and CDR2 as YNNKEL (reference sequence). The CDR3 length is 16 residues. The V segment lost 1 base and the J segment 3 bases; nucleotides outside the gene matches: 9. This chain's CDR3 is CASSQALLRQGYEQYF. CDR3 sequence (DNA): TGTGCCAGCAGCCAAGCACTTTTAAGACAGGGCTACGAGCAGTACTTC.

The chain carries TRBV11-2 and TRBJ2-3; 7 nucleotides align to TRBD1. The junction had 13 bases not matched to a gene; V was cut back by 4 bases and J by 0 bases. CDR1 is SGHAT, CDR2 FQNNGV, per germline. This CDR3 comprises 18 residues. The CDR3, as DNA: TGTGCCAGCAGCTACCCCAGGGGGAGTGCTTCTAGCACAGATACGCAGTATTTT. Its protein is CASSYPRGSASSTDTQYF.

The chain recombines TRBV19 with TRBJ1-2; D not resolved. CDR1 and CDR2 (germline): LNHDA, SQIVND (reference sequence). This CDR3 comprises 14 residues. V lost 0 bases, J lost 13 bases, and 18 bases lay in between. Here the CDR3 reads CASSIDLLGFPPTF. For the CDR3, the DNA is TGTGCCAGTAGTATAGATCTATTGGGGTTCCCCCCCACCTTC.

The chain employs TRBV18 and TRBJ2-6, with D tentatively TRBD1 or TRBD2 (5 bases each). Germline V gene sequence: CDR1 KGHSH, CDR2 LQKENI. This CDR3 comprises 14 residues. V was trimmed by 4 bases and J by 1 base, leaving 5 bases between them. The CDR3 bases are TGTGCCAGCTCACGGGGGTCTGGGGCCAACGTCCTGACTTTC. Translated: CASSRGSGANVLTF.

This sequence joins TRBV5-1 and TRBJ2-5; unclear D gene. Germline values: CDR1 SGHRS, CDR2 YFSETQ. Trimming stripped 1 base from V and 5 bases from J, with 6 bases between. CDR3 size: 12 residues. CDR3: CASSLTWETQYF. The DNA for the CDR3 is TGCGCCAGCAGCTTGACGTGGGAGACCCAGTACTTC. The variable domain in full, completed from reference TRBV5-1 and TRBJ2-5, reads KAGVTQTPRYLIKTRGQQVTLSCSPISGHRSVSWYQQTPGQGLQFLFEYFSETQRNKGNFPGRFSGRQFSNSRSEMNVSTLELGDSALYLCASSLTWETQYFGPGTRLLVL.

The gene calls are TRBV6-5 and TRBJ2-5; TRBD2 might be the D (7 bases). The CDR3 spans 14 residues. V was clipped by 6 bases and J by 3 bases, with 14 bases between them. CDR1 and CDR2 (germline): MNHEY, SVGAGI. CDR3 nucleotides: TGTGCCAGCAGCCCGAGGGGGAGGGAAGAGACCCAGTACTTC. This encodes CASSPRGREETQYF.

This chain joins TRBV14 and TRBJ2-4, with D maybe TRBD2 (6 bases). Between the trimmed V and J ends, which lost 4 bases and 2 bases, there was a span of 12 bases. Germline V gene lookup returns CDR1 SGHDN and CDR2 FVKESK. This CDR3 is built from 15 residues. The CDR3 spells CASSLLGDSKNIQYF. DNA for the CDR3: TGTGCCAGCAGCCTTTTAGGGGACTCCAAAAACATTCAGTACTTC.

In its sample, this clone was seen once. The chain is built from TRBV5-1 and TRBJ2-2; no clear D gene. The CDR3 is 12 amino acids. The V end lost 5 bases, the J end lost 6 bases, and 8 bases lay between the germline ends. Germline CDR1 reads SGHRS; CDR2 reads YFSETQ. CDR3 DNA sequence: TGCGCCAGCAGTCCGCCCCCCGGGGAGCTGTTTTTT. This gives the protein CASSPPPGELFF.

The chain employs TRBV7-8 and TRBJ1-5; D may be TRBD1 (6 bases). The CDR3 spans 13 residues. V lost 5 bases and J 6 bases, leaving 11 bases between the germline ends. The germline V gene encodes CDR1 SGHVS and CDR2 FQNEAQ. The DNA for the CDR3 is TGTGCCAGCAGCCGCCGAGGGGGTCAGCCCCAGCATTTT. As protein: CASSRRGGQPQHF.

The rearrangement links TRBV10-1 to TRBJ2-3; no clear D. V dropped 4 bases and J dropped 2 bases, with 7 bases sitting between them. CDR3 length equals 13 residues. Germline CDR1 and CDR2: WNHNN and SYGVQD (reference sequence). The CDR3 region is CASSVTLTDTQYF. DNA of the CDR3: TGCGCCAGCAGTGTGACCCTCACAGATACGCAGTATTTT.

CDR3 bases: TGTGCCAGCAGCCAGACGAGCTCTGGAAACACCATATATTTT. Encoded protein: CASSQTSSGNTIYF. This chain links TRBV3-1 (or the pseudogene TRBV3-2) with TRBJ1-3; D uncertain. V lost 3 bases, J lost 0 bases, and 6 bases lay in between. CDR3 length equals 14 residues. Looked up from germline, CDR1 is LGHDT and CDR2 is YNNKEL (reference sequence).